This TCR beta chain was sequenced for a study of CD8 T cells in ankylosing spondylitis. There are many counts of this clonotype. No antigen is known for it. Trimming pared 0 bases from V and 2 bases from J, leaving 14 bases between. Germline CDR1 SGHKS, CDR2 YYEKEE (reference sequence). The CDR3 is 16 amino acids. By quantitative 5'-RACE with molecular barcodes, the TCR beta libraries were made. MiXCR was run by TCRdb on the 5' RACE reads, yielding one entry per CDR3 protein. The repertoire includes 200,000 to 250,000 distinct CDR3 sequences, around 24% of them detected once, and around 6.3% sits in the top ten. Study-level findings and limits: Significant enrichment of disease-linked clones was reported in matched ankylosing spondylitis synovial fluid. Previously reported in reactive arthritis synovial fluid and blood were some of the motif variants.

The receptor comes from a male donor with ankylosing spondylitis or in good health (not recorded which). This chain links TRBV5-5 with TRBJ2-5; D is uncertain. What was sequenced was blood, either unsorted or a sorted T cell fraction (not recorded which). CDR3 in DNA: TGTGCCAGCAGCTTGGGGGCTACGGGTCCGCAAGAGACCCAGTACTTC. Translating it yields CASSLGATGPQETQYF. Looking up the rest from reference TRBV5-5 and TRBJ2-5 gives the full variable domain: DAGVTQSPTHLIKTRGQQVTLRCSPISGHKSVSWYQQVLGQGPQFIFQYYEKEERGRGNFPDRFSARQFPNYSSELNVNALLLGDSALYLCASSLGATGPQETQYFGPGTRLLVL.